A selection of T cell receptor beta chains follows, all from one sample in a study of T cell repertoires in cytomegalovirus infection. From the reads, TCRdb called clonotypes with MiXCR, one entry per CDR3 protein. This table has around 450,000 distinct CDR3 sequences, around 32% appearing once. Sequenced material: PBMCs. Receptors originate from a human donor in good health (CMV status not recorded). Some clones in this sample may be carry-over from other donors' samples. The CDR3 runs from the conserved cysteine through the conserved F or W. Fields, in order: clone size, V gene, J gene, CDR3 protein. Clone size is not always given. Where it is, it says once, few, many or a class for expanded clones.

>few|TRBV19|TRBJ2-6
CASRPGPRNLSGANVLTF
>few|TRBV6-2/TRBV6-3|TRBJ2-2
CASSYADTGELFF
>NA|TRBV12-3/TRBV12-4|TRBJ2-2
CASSLGGSATGELFF
>NA|TRBV27|TRBJ2-5
CASSLRGLSGRYQETQYF
>many|TRBV3-1|TRBJ2-1
CASSQDPLLNNEQFF
>NA|TRBV27|TRBJ2-5
CASSYAGMETQYF
>many|TRBV7-2|TRBJ1-2
CASSRTFYGYTF
>NA|TRBV4-1|TRBJ2-7
CASSQVAGGGDEQYF
>few|TRBV10-3|TRBJ1-2
CAISGTGDSYTF
>NA|TRBV7-9|TRBJ2-5
CASSLPGTVETQYF
>few|TRBV7-6|TRBJ2-1
CASSLRGAPGNEQFF
>few|TRBV28|TRBJ1-6
CASSQSVRQSSYNSPLHF
>NA|TRBV5-5|TRBJ2-1
CSSSSLATGGLDEQFF
>few|TRBV7-9|TRBJ2-5
CASSSLRRQETQYF
>NA|TRBV4-3|TRBJ2-7
CASSQDAAVTPYEQYF
>NA|TRBV20-1|TRBJ1-5
CSAREGPRNQPQHF
>NA|TRBV11-2|TRBJ2-7
CASSQTRGSYEQYF
>many|TRBV7-2|TRBJ2-5
CASSRQETQYF
>NA|TRBV10-2|TRBJ1-5
CASGQGNSNQPQHF
>NA|TRBV11-2|TRBJ2-5
CASSPSHGLLETQYF
>NA|TRBV7-2|TRBJ1-2
CASSFERFNYGYTF
>NA|TRBV4-1|TRBJ1-1
CASSQLQGALNTEAFF
>NA|TRBV28|TRBJ2-2
CASLAGDTGELFF
>NA|TRBV2|TRBJ2-1
CASSERAPIQGEQFF
>NA|TRBV20-1|TRBJ2-3
CSARTSGGALGTDTQYF
>NA|TRBV11-1|TRBJ1-1
CASSSSIDRGNTEAFF
>many|TRBV6-6|TRBJ1-6
CASSPQDRGGSSPLHF
>many|TRBV7-8|TRBJ1-2
CASSFRDGVYGYTF
>NA|TRBV11-3|TRBJ2-2
CASSSTRAGELFF
>NA|TRBV11-2|TRBJ2-3
CASSIGQGIDTQYF
>NA|TRBV5-3|TRBJ2-5
CASSAGQGSWLTQYF
>many|TRBV7-2|TRBJ1-1
CASSPRPPTVTEAFF